The source of this T cell receptor beta chain is a study of control samples from healthy donors and cancer patients. Produced via immunoSEQ multiplex PCR; TCRdb's table is partial and in-frame only. Among roughly 84,000 clones listed, 70% to 90% were seen once. CDR1 is SGHNT, CDR2 YYREEE, per germline (reference sequence). With 4 bases removed from V and 7 bases from J, the gap between germline ends came to 11 bases. CDR3 size: 13 residues. This sequence originates from a man aged 50 to 60 in good health. What was sequenced was blood. The chain joins TRBV5-4 to TRBJ1-4; D uncertain. The CDR3 sequence is CASSPDGVEKLFF. The DNA for the CDR3 is TGTGCCAGCAGCCCCGATGGGGTTGAAAAACTGTTTTTT.